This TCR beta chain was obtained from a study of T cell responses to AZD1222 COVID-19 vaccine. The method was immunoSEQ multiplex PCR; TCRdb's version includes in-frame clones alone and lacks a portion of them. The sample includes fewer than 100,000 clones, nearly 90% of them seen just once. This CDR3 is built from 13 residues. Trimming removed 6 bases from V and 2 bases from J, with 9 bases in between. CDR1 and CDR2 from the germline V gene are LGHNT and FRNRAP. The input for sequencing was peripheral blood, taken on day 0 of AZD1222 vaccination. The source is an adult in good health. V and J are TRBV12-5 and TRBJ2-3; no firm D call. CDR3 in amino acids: CASGVLNTDTQYF. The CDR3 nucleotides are TGTGCTAGTGGAGTACTAAACACAGATACGCAGTATTTT.